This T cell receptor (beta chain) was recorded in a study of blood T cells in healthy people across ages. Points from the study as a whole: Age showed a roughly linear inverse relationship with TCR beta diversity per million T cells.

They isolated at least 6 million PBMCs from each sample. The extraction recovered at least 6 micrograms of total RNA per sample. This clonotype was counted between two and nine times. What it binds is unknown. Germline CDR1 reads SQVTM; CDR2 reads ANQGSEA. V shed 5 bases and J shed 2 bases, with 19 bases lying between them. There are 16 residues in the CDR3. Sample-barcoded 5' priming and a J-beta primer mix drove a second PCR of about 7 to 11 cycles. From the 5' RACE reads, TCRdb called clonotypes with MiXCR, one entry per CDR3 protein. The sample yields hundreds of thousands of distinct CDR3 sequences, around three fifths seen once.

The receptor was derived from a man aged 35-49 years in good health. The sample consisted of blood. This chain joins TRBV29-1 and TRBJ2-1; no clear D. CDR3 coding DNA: TGCAGCGTTTTGGGCTCCGACTTCCTCGCCTACAATGAGCAGTTCTTC. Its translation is CSVLGSDFLAYNEQFF.